This TCR beta chain was sequenced during a study of regulatory dendritic cells for organ transplantation. This clone was seen more than once but under ten times. Antigen: not known. Allogeneic regulatory or mature dendritic cells were co-cultured for 5 days with CFSE-labeled sorted T cells at 1:10. Memory T cells were CD45RO+, naive were CD45RA+, sorted by FACS. Some clones are missing from TCRdb's copy, which holds only in-frame ones; the method was immunoSEQ multiplex PCR. The sample contains about 7,800 clones, roughly 67% of which appear only once. CDR1 MRHNA and CDR2 SNTAGT come from the germline V gene. The V end lost 5 bases, the J end lost 1 base, and 8 bases lay between the germline ends. This CDR3 is 13 amino acids long.

The J gene is TRBJ2-5, the V gene TRBV6-4; the D gene is possibly TRBD1 (6 bases). Sequencing was done on a sample of memory CD4+ T cells from blood cultured with dendritic cells. Subset defined: CD45RO+ memory T cells. This receptor was identified in a human donor in good health. CDR3 region: CASSTGPQETQYF. The DNA of the CDR3 is TGTGCCAGCAGTACAGGGCCCCAAGAGACCCAGTACTTC.